The clone carrying this T cell receptor beta chain came up a few times. Its antigen remains unidentified. TCR beta CDR3 regions were amplified from RNA. In the first-round RT-PCR of the TCR CDR3, the HTBI primer set was used. TCRdb reanalysed the multiplex PCR reads using MiXCR and keeps one entry per CDR3 protein. The table records about 570,000 distinct CDR3 sequences, about 45% of them present only once. This entry is derived from a study of T cells in Graves' hyperthyroidism and ophthalmopathy. The study's findings and limits: Among clonotypes expanded in thyroid above 0.001, most were also found in blood. Through a model of 13 V-J features, ophthalmopathy was separated from stable hyperthyroidism.

The origin of this receptor is an adult woman with Graves' disease, either hyperthyroidism or ophthalmopathy (not recorded which). The sequenced material came from peripheral blood or thyroid tissue (not recorded which).

CDR3 bases: TGTGCCACCAGTGCCACTGGACTGAGCCAAGAGACCCAGTACTTC. Its protein product is CATSATGLSQETQYF. This sequence joins TRBV24-1 and TRBJ2-5; weak D call: TRBD2 (5 bases). V was shortened by 5 bases and J by 1 base, with 13 bases between the two germline ends. CDR1 and CDR2 (germline): KGHDR, SFDVKD. The CDR3 totals 15 residues.